Listed below are T cell receptor beta chains from one sample, sequenced in a study of T cell repertoires in cytomegalovirus infection. TCRdb re-called the reads with MiXCR, one entry per CDR3 protein. The table lists roughly 630,000 distinct CDR3 sequences, 20% to 30% of them singletons. Sequenced material: CD8+ T cells from PBMCs. The receptor set was obtained from a human donor in good health (CMV status not recorded). Some clones in this sample may be carry-over from other donors' samples. The CDR3 runs from the conserved cysteine through the conserved F or W. Each record gives: V gene, D gene, J gene, clone size, CDR3 protein, CDR3 DNA. D genes are given only for firm matches. Not every row has a clone size; where given, it reads once, few, many or a size class.

V gene: TRBV7-6; D gene: TRBD1; J gene: TRBJ1-1; clone size: few; CDR3 protein: CASSLSQGAGTEAFF; CDR3 DNA: TGTGCCAGCAGCTTATCACAGGGGGCTGGGACTGAAGCTTTCTTT
V gene: TRBV28; D gene: .; J gene: TRBJ2-6; clone size: few; CDR3 protein: CASSSLMGGALSGAGANVLTF; CDR3 DNA: TGTGCCAGCAGTTCCCTTATGGGGGGGGCGCTTTCGGGAGCGGGGGCCAACGTCCTGACTTTC
V gene: TRBV10-3; D gene: .; J gene: TRBJ2-2; clone size: few; CDR3 protein: CAITPTDTNTGELFF; CDR3 DNA: TGTGCCATCACTCCGACAGACACGAACACCGGGGAGCTGTTTTTT
V gene: TRBV7-8; D gene: TRBD1; J gene: TRBJ1-6; clone size: many; CDR3 protein: CASSSGQRDVWDNSPLHF; CDR3 DNA: TGTGCCAGCAGCTCGGGACAGAGAGATGTATGGGATAATTCACCCCTCCACTTT
V gene: TRBV19; D gene: .; J gene: TRBJ1-2; clone size: .; CDR3 protein: CASSMKQGRYDGYTF; CDR3 DNA: TGTGCCAGTAGTATGAAGCAGGGTAGATATGATGGCTACACCTTC
V gene: TRBV10-3; D gene: TRBD2; J gene: TRBJ2-1; clone size: .; CDR3 protein: CATATSGNEQFF; CDR3 DNA: TGTGCCACCGCGACTAGCGGTAATGAGCAGTTCTTC
V gene: TRBV13; D gene: TRBD2; J gene: TRBJ2-7; clone size: .; CDR3 protein: CASSLESGGFRNEQYF; CDR3 DNA: TGTGCCAGCAGCTTAGAGAGCGGGGGCTTTAGGAACGAGCAGTACTTC
V gene: TRBV7-2; D gene: TRBD1; J gene: TRBJ2-3; clone size: many; CDR3 protein: CASSLTPGQGQDTQYF; CDR3 DNA: TGTGCCAGCAGCTTGACCCCGGGACAGGGGCAAGATACGCAGTATTTT
V gene: TRBV12-3/TRBV12-4; D gene: .; J gene: TRBJ1-2; clone size: .; CDR3 protein: CASTWAGTYGYTF; CDR3 DNA: TGTGCCAGCACCTGGGCAGGGACCTATGGCTACACCTTC
V gene: TRBV12-3/TRBV12-4; D gene: .; J gene: TRBJ2-3; clone size: .; CDR3 protein: CASCLVGTDTQYF; CDR3 DNA: TGTGCCAGCTGTTTAGTCGGCACAGATACGCAGTATTTT
V gene: TRBV11-2; D gene: .; J gene: TRBJ2-7; clone size: .; CDR3 protein: CASSRQHYEQYF; CDR3 DNA: TGTGCCAGCAGCAGACAGCATTACGAGCAGTACTTC
V gene: TRBV27; D gene: TRBD1; J gene: TRBJ2-5; clone size: .; CDR3 protein: CASSGEKGGRRETQYF; CDR3 DNA: TGTGCCAGCAGTGGTGAGAAAGGGGGCAGGAGAGAGACCCAGTACTTC
V gene: TRBV28; D gene: .; J gene: TRBJ1-5; clone size: .; CDR3 protein: CASRTRGVLQPQHF; CDR3 DNA: TGTGCCAGCAGAACCAGGGGTGTACTTCAGCCCCAGCATTTT
V gene: TRBV29-1; D gene: .; J gene: TRBJ2-5; clone size: few; CDR3 protein: CSVEILWGPEQETQYF; CDR3 DNA: TGCAGCGTTGAAATCTTGTGGGGGCCAGAACAAGAGACCCAGTACTTC
V gene: TRBV7-2; D gene: TRBD1; J gene: TRBJ2-7; clone size: many; CDR3 protein: CASSVTGTGVYEQYF; CDR3 DNA: TGTGCCAGCAGCGTAACCGGGACAGGGGTTTACGAGCAGTACTTC
V gene: TRBV7-6; D gene: .; J gene: TRBJ2-7; clone size: many; CDR3 protein: CASSLLGAPSYEQYF; CDR3 DNA: TGTGCCAGCAGCTTATTAGGGGCCCCGTCCTACGAGCAGTACTTC
V gene: TRBV7-9; D gene: TRBD1; J gene: TRBJ1-3; clone size: .; CDR3 protein: CASSVTSGTGRRNTIYF; CDR3 DNA: TGTGCCAGCAGCGTAACCTCCGGGACAGGGAGACGGAACACCATATATTTT
V gene: TRBV24-1; D gene: .; J gene: TRBJ2-2; clone size: .; CDR3 protein: CATSARDHNTGELFF; CDR3 DNA: TGTGCCACCAGTGCCCGGGACCATAACACCGGGGAGCTGTTTTTT
V gene: TRBV7-4; D gene: TRBD1; J gene: TRBJ2-7; clone size: .; CDR3 protein: CASSLGRGQNEQYF; CDR3 DNA: TGTGCCAGCAGCTTAGGCAGGGGGCAAAACGAGCAGTACTTC
V gene: TRBV7-9; D gene: TRBD1; J gene: TRBJ1-4; clone size: many; CDR3 protein: CASSARGKELFF; CDR3 DNA: TGTGCCAGCAGCGCCAGGGGGAAGGAACTGTTTTTT
V gene: TRBV7-2; D gene: .; J gene: TRBJ1-5; clone size: many; CDR3 protein: CASSFGANQPQHF; CDR3 DNA: TGTGCCAGCAGCTTCGGGGCTAATCAGCCCCAGCATTTT
V gene: TRBV29-1; D gene: .; J gene: TRBJ2-2; clone size: few; CDR3 protein: CSAWEDGELFF; CDR3 DNA: TGCAGCGCCTGGGAGGACGGGGAGCTGTTTTTT
V gene: TRBV20-1; D gene: .; J gene: TRBJ2-1; clone size: few; CDR3 protein: CSARVGYEQFF; CDR3 DNA: TGCAGTGCTAGAGTCGGGTATGAGCAGTTCTTC
V gene: TRBV19; D gene: TRBD1; J gene: TRBJ1-5; clone size: .; CDR3 protein: CASSTYPGTEDQPQHF; CDR3 DNA: TGTGCCAGTAGCACCTACCCCGGGACAGAAGATCAGCCCCAGCATTTT
V gene: TRBV6-1; D gene: .; J gene: TRBJ2-7; clone size: .; CDR3 protein: CASSEKDGNSYEQYF; CDR3 DNA: TGTGCCAGCAGTGAAAAAGATGGAAACTCCTACGAGCAGTACTTC
V gene: TRBV6-5; D gene: TRBD2; J gene: TRBJ2-1; clone size: few; CDR3 protein: CASSPYGGGNNEQFF; CDR3 DNA: TGTGCCAGCAGCCCCTACGGCGGGGGTAACAATGAGCAGTTCTTC
V gene: TRBV6-6; D gene: .; J gene: TRBJ2-1; clone size: .; CDR3 protein: CASSYRGGFWNEQFF; CDR3 DNA: TGTGCCAGCAGTTACAGAGGCGGGTTCTGGAATGAGCAGTTCTTC
V gene: TRBV4-3; D gene: .; J gene: TRBJ1-3; clone size: .; CDR3 protein: CASSQGRRTGPGNTIYF; CDR3 DNA: TGCGCCAGCAGCCAAGGCCGAAGAACGGGGCCTGGAAACACCATATATTTT
V gene: TRBV28; D gene: .; J gene: TRBJ2-5; clone size: many; CDR3 protein: CASRHFLEGVLETQYF; CDR3 DNA: TGTGCCAGCAGACACTTCCTAGAGGGGGTTTTAGAGACCCAGTACTTC
V gene: TRBV24-1; D gene: TRBD2; J gene: TRBJ2-5; clone size: .; CDR3 protein: CATSDPGGGNGETQYF; CDR3 DNA: TGTGCCACCAGTGACCCTGGGGGGGGGAACGGAGAGACCCAGTACTTC
V gene: TRBV7-4; D gene: .; J gene: TRBJ1-6; clone size: .; CDR3 protein: CASSFKDGSSYNSPLHF; CDR3 DNA: TGTGCCAGCAGCTTTAAGGACGGGAGCTCCTATAATTCACCCCTCCACTTT
V gene: TRBV5-1; D gene: .; J gene: TRBJ1-1; clone size: few; CDR3 protein: CASSLPVGSNTEAFF; CDR3 DNA: TGCGCCAGCAGCTTACCGGTAGGGTCGAACACTGAAGCTTTCTTT
V gene: TRBV14; D gene: .; J gene: TRBJ1-3; clone size: .; CDR3 protein: CASSLGTYGNTIYF; CDR3 DNA: TGTGCCAGCAGTCTTGGGACGTATGGAAACACCATATATTTT
V gene: TRBV7-9; D gene: TRBD2; J gene: TRBJ2-1; clone size: few; CDR3 protein: CASSSWGGGTYNEQFF; CDR3 DNA: TGTGCCAGCAGCAGTTGGGGGGGGGGGACCTACAATGAGCAGTTCTTC
V gene: TRBV7-6; D gene: TRBD2; J gene: TRBJ2-5; clone size: many; CDR3 protein: CASRPLAGLEETQYF; CDR3 DNA: TGTGCCAGCAGGCCACTAGCGGGTCTGGAAGAGACCCAGTACTTC
V gene: TRBV7-9; D gene: .; J gene: TRBJ1-2; clone size: few; CDR3 protein: CASSVSLAAATNYGYTF; CDR3 DNA: TGTGCCAGCAGCGTGTCCCTGGCGGCGGCCACTAACTATGGCTACACCTTC
V gene: TRBV4-1; D gene: TRBD1; J gene: TRBJ1-5; clone size: .; CDR3 protein: CASSQAGGGEKPQHF; CDR3 DNA: TGCGCCAGCAGCCAAGCTGGAGGGGGCGAGAAGCCCCAGCATTTT
V gene: TRBV10-3; D gene: .; J gene: TRBJ1-6; clone size: .; CDR3 protein: CAISGSGRNDNSPLHF; CDR3 DNA: TGTGCCATCAGTGGATCCGGACGGAACGATAATTCACCCCTCCACTTT
V gene: TRBV29-1; D gene: .; J gene: TRBJ2-3; clone size: few; CDR3 protein: CSVEDQVRVVDTQYF; CDR3 DNA: TGCAGCGTTGAAGATCAGGTCAGGGTGGTAGATACGCAGTATTTT
V gene: TRBV5-6; D gene: .; J gene: TRBJ1-1; clone size: .; CDR3 protein: CASSAGHFEAFF; CDR3 DNA: TGTGCCAGCAGCGCGGGACACTTTGAAGCTTTCTTT
V gene: TRBV28; D gene: .; J gene: TRBJ1-5; clone size: .; CDR3 protein: CASSFLAEGPSNQPQHF; CDR3 DNA: TGTGCCAGCAGTTTCCTGGCGGAAGGGCCCAGCAATCAGCCCCAGCATTTT
V gene: TRBV12-3/TRBV12-4; D gene: .; J gene: TRBJ1-1; clone size: many; CDR3 protein: CASSLGRRNTEAFF; CDR3 DNA: TGTGCCAGCAGTTTAGGGAGGAGGAACACTGAAGCTTTCTTT
V gene: TRBV20-1; D gene: TRBD1; J gene: TRBJ1-6; clone size: .; CDR3 protein: CSVPGQGDSPLHF; CDR3 DNA: TGCAGTGTACCGGGACAGGGCGATTCACCCCTCCACTTT
V gene: TRBV7-9; D gene: TRBD1; J gene: TRBJ2-1; clone size: .; CDR3 protein: CATPGQGSSSSYNEQFF; CDR3 DNA: TGTGCCACCCCGGGACAGGGGTCTTCAAGCTCCTACAATGAGCAGTTCTTC
V gene: TRBV7-8; D gene: .; J gene: TRBJ1-1; clone size: many; CDR3 protein: CASSSPGFEAFF; CDR3 DNA: TGTGCCAGCAGCTCACCGGGATTTGAAGCTTTCTTT
V gene: TRBV6-2/TRBV6-3; D gene: .; J gene: TRBJ2-1; clone size: few; CDR3 protein: CASTSGGHIEQFF; CDR3 DNA: TGTGCCAGCACCTCGGGGGGCCACATCGAGCAGTTCTTC
V gene: TRBV5-5; D gene: TRBD1; J gene: TRBJ1-5; clone size: many; CDR3 protein: CASSLGGTGHNQPQHF; CDR3 DNA: TGTGCCAGCAGCTTGGGAGGGACAGGGCACAATCAGCCCCAGCATTTT
V gene: TRBV19; D gene: .; J gene: TRBJ1-2; clone size: few; CDR3 protein: CASTYQGSYGYTF; CDR3 DNA: TGTGCCAGTACCTATCAGGGGAGCTATGGCTACACCTTC
V gene: TRBV7-3; D gene: .; J gene: TRBJ2-1; clone size: many; CDR3 protein: CASSSGESSYNEQFF; CDR3 DNA: TGTGCCAGCAGCTCCGGCGAGAGCTCCTACAATGAGCAGTTCTTC
V gene: TRBV28; D gene: TRBD1; J gene: TRBJ2-7; clone size: few; CDR3 protein: CASSLQGVVYEQYF; CDR3 DNA: TGTGCCAGCAGTTTACAGGGGGTGGTCTACGAGCAGTACTTC
V gene: TRBV28; D gene: TRBD2; J gene: TRBJ2-1; clone size: few; CDR3 protein: CASSPRVLRRLAAHDEQFF; CDR3 DNA: TGTGCCAGCAGTCCAAGGGTCCTAAGAAGGCTAGCGGCACACGATGAGCAGTTCTTC
V gene: TRBV20-1; D gene: .; J gene: TRBJ2-7; clone size: .; CDR3 protein: CNARPGGASSYEQYF; CDR3 DNA: TGCAATGCTAGACCCGGCGGAGCGAGCTCCTACGAGCAGTACTTC
V gene: TRBV15; D gene: TRBD1; J gene: TRBJ2-2; clone size: few; CDR3 protein: CATSRVGGQGAGGELFF; CDR3 DNA: TGTGCCACCAGCAGAGTAGGAGGACAGGGGGCCGGCGGGGAGCTGTTTTTT